The 14 T cell receptor beta chains reported below all come from one sample, sequenced in a study of blood T cell repertoires in COVID-19. The data were produced by immunoSEQ multiplex PCR, yet TCRdb's version contains in-frame clones alone and is incomplete. The table lists some 290,000 clones, about nine tenths of them singletons. The sample consisted of PBMCs or T cells enriched from blood (not recorded which). These receptors were obtained from a woman aged 25 to 39 who had recovered from COVID-19.

This chain links TRBV4-3 with TRBJ2-7; a weak D match, TRBD2 (5 bases). The V gene lost 0 bases and the J gene lost 4 bases, with 16 bases spanning the gap. The V gene's germline CDR1 is LGHNA and CDR2 YSLEER. The length of the CDR3 is 16 residues. CDR3 sequence reads: CASSQEYRQRGYEQYF. The DNA for the CDR3 is TGCGCCAGCAGCCAAGAATACCGGCAACGAGGGTACGAGCAGTACTTC.

The CDR3 region has the DNA TGTGCCAGCAGCTCTGCCTTAGCGGGAGTCTCCTACAATGAGCAGTTCTTC. Encoded protein: CASSSALAGVSYNEQFF. The chain links TRBV7-9 to TRBJ2-1, with 9 bases matching TRBD2. The CDR3 is 17 amino acids. The germline V gene encodes CDR1 SEHNR and CDR2 FQNEAQ (reference sequence). Trimming took 4 bases from V and 0 from J; bases not matched to a gene: 7.

This rearrangement joins TRBV7-9 to TRBJ2-2; D ambiguous. The V gene lost 0 bases and the J gene lost 3 bases, with 8 bases spanning the gap. The CDR3 has 15 amino acids. Germline CDR1 is SEHNR and CDR2 is FQNEAQ (reference sequence). This chain's CDR3 is CASSLARPDTGELFF. CDR3 coding DNA: TGTGCCAGCAGCTTAGCGAGGCCGGACACCGGGGAGCTGTTTTTT.

The J gene is TRBJ1-1, the V gene TRBV27; 8 bases match TRBD1. Germline V CDR1 and CDR2: MNHEY, SMNVEV (reference sequence). CDR3 length: 15 amino acids. After removal of 5 bases from V and 4 bases from J, the junction contained 9 bases not matched to a gene. As DNA, the CDR3 is TGTGCCAGCAGTGGAGTGACAGGGGTCACCACTGAAGCTTTCTTT. This codes for CASSGVTGVTTEAFF.

The V call is TRBV27, the J call TRBJ2-1; D gene unclear. Trimming removed 9 bases from V and 14 bases from J, with 17 bases in between. The CDR3 totals 11 residues. Germline V gene sequence: CDR1 MNHEY, CDR2 SMNVEV (reference sequence). The CDR3 DNA sequence: TGTGCCAGTACACACCGTCCCCCGAAGTTCTTC. Amino acids: CASTHRPPKFF.

This chain joins TRBV11-2 and TRBJ2-2; the match to TRBD2 covers 10 bases. The ends lost 5 bases at V and 4 bases at J; junction bases unmatched: 4. Germline-derived CDR1 and CDR2 are SGHAT and FQNNGV. This CDR3 is 15 amino acids long. The CDR3 coding sequence is TGTGCCAGCAGCGAAGCTAGCGGGAGCACCGGGGAGCTGTTTTTT. Its protein product is CASSEASGSTGELFF.

This clone was counted once. The rearrangement uses TRBV19 and TRBJ2-1, with TRBD2 matching 11 bases. V lost 8 bases, J lost 4 bases, and 4 bases stayed unmatched. Per the germline V gene, CDR1 is LNHDA and CDR2 is SQIVND (reference sequence). This CDR3 contains 14 residues. This CDR3 is CASSLAGGYNEQFF. DNA for the CDR3: TGTGCCAGTTCCCTAGCGGGAGGTTACAATGAGCAGTTCTTC.

V gene TRBV10-3 combines with J gene TRBJ1-5; the D is unclear. Trimming left V 3 bases short and J 4 bases short, with 4 bases between. Germline loops: CDR1 ENHRY, CDR2 SYGVKD. CDR3 size: 12 residues. The CDR3 here is CAISDRNQPQHF. The CDR3 nucleotides read TGTGCCATCAGTGACAGAAATCAGCCCCAGCATTTT.

With respect to this clone: Additional DNA sequences in this sample encode the identical CDR3. J is TRBJ1-2 and V is TRBV28, with a tentative D call TRBD1 (6 bases). The CDR3 contains 12 residues. Per the germline V gene, CDR1 is MDHEN and CDR2 is SYDVKM. The germline V and J ends were trimmed by 6 bases and 1 base, with 6 bases remaining between them. CDR3 sequence (DNA): TGTGCCAGCAGACAGGGTAACTATGGCTACACCTTC. This translates into CASRQGNYGYTF.

About this clone: The same CDR3 arises from other DNA sequences in this sample as well. The chain uses TRBV7-9 and TRBJ1-5; D ambiguous. The CDR3 consists of 12 residues. From germline, CDR1 is SEHNR and CDR2 FQNEAQ (reference sequence). The V end was cut by 2 bases, the J end by 4 bases, with 3 bases between. In nucleotides, the CDR3 is TGTGCCAGCAGCTTACCGAATCAGCCCCAGCATTTT. This sequence encodes CASSLPNQPQHF.

This chain connects TRBV27 to TRBJ1-5; a weak D match, TRBD1 (6 bases). V was cut by 6 bases and J by 6 bases, with 12 bases left in between. Looked up from germline, CDR1 is MNHEY and CDR2 is SMNVEV (reference sequence). The CDR3 sequence is 13 residues long. CDR3 residues: CASRKTGAQPQHF. The CDR3 nucleotides are TGTGCCAGCAGAAAGACAGGTGCTCAGCCCCAGCATTTT.

This rearrangement joins TRBV4-2 to TRBJ1-2, with D hard to call. Germline lookup yields CDR1 LGHNA and CDR2 YNFKEQ. Between the trimmed V and J ends, which lost 0 bases and 3 bases, there was a span of 11 bases. There are 15 residues in the CDR3. Written as DNA, the CDR3 is TGTGCCAGCAGCCAAGATACGGAGCCTTACTATGGCTACACCTTC. Translation gives CASSQDTEPYYGYTF.

J is TRBJ2-5 and V is TRBV3-1 (or the pseudogene TRBV3-2), with D possibly matching TRBD2 (5 bases). Trimming removed 4 bases at V and 5 bases at J, with 14 bases between. CDR1 and CDR2 from the germline V gene are LGHDT and YNNKEL (reference sequence). The CDR3 length is 14 residues. CDR3 DNA sequence: TGTGCCAGCAGCCGAGGGCGAGACGGGGAGACCCAGTACTTC. Protein product: CASSRGRDGETQYF.

Points on this clone: Mismatch with germline at one junction end may stem from a read error. V usage is TRBV7-7 and J usage is TRBJ1-5, with a tentative D call TRBD1 (6 bases). The CDR3 has 16 residues. Germline CDR1 and CDR2: SSHAT and FNYEAQ (reference sequence). CDR3 nucleotides: TGTGCTAGCAGCTTAGCGTTTTTTGGGGGCGGTCAGCCCCAGCATTTT. This gives the protein CASSLAFFGGGQPQHF.